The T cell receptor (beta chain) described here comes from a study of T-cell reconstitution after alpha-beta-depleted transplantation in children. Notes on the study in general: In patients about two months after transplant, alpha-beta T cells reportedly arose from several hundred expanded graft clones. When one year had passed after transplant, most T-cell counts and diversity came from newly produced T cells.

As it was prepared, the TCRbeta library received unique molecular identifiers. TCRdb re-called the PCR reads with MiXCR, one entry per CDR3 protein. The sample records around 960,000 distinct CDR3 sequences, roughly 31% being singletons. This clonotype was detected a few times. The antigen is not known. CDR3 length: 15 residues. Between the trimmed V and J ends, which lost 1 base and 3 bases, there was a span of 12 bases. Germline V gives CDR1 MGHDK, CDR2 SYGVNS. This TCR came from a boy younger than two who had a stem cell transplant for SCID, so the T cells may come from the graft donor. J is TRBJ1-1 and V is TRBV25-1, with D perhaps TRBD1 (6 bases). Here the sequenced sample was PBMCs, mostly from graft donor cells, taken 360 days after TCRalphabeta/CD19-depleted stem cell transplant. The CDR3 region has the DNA TGTGCCAGCAGTGAATCCGCAGGGGAGGACACTGAAGCTTTCTTT. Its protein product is CASSESAGEDTEAFF.